Presented here are 20 T cell receptor beta chains from one specimen sequenced in a study of radiotherapy plus CTLA-4 blockade in lung cancer. Assay: immunoSEQ multiplex PCR; the TCRdb copy retains only in-frame clones and omits some. The sample carries 40,000 to 45,000 clones, approximately 70% recorded once. The sample consisted of peripheral blood, taken from a patient treated with radiotherapy plus ipilimumab. Source of these receptors: a human donor with non-small cell lung cancer who had stable disease on radiotherapy plus ipilimumab.

The rearrangement uses TRBV7-2 and TRBJ2-2, with a possible D match to TRBD1 (6 bases). With 4 bases removed from V and 3 bases from J, the gap between germline ends came to 18 bases. The CDR3 covers 17 residues. CDR1 is SGHTA, CDR2 FQGNSA, per germline. The CDR3 nucleotides read TGTGCCAGCAGCTCCCTCCCTATACAGGGATACACCGGGGAGCTGTTTTTT. Translated, it gives CASSSLPIQGYTGELFF.

As to this clone: Distinct nucleotide sequences in the sample also encode this CDR3. The chain recombines TRBV5-6 with TRBJ2-5; D gene uncertain. The CDR3 contains 13 residues. Trimming shortened V by 2 bases and J by 4 bases, and 9 bases separated the two germline ends. The germline V gene has CDR1 SGHDT and CDR2 YYEEEE. CDR3 loop: CASSLTVRETQYF. CDR3 sequence (DNA): TGTGCCAGCAGCTTAACGGTTCGAGAGACCCAGTACTTC.

The chain joins TRBV5-6 to TRBJ1-6; 7 positions agree with TRBD1. CDR1 and CDR2 from the germline V gene are SGHDT and YYEEEE. The V gene end was trimmed by 2 bases and the J gene end by 7 bases; junction bases not matched to a gene: 6. The CDR3 extends over 15 amino acids. CDR3 loop: CASSFLDRENSPLHF. The CDR3 DNA reads TGTGCCAGCAGCTTCCTCGACAGGGAAAATTCACCCCTCCACTTT. Using reference TRBV5-6 and TRBJ1-6 for the parts outside the CDR3, the full variable domain is DAGVTQSPTHLIKTRGQQVTLRCSPKSGHDTVSWYQQALGQGPQFIFQYYEEEERQRGNFPDRFSGHQFPNYSSELNVNALLLGDSALYLCASSFLDRENSPLHFGNGTRLTVT.

The chain is built from TRBV2 and TRBJ2-3; 12 nucleotides align to TRBD2. Germline CDR1 reads SNHLY; CDR2 reads FYNNEI. Trimming took 5 bases from V and 2 from J; bases not matched to a gene: 8. The CDR3 loop spans 17 amino acids. CDR3 loop: CASSPDWTSGDTDTQYF. The CDR3 DNA follows: TGTGCCAGCAGTCCCGACTGGACTAGCGGGGACACAGATACGCAGTATTTT.

The chain links TRBV5-1 to TRBJ2-5; D possibly corresponds to TRBD2 (6 bases). Per the germline V gene, CDR1 is SGHRS and CDR2 is YFSETQ. CDR3 size: 13 residues. V dropped 5 bases and J dropped 5 bases, with 13 bases sitting between them. In DNA form, the CDR3 reads TGCGCCAGCAGTGGGGGACTCGGGGAGACCCAGTACTTC. Encoded protein: CASSGGLGETQYF.

The chain couples TRBV7-8 to TRBJ1-6; a possible D gene is TRBD1 (6 bases). The CDR3 length is 17 residues. Trimming stripped 5 bases from V and 3 bases from J, with 17 bases between. The germline V gene has CDR1 SGHVS and CDR2 FQNEAQ. CDR3 sequence: CASSTAATGHYNSPLHF. As DNA, the CDR3 is TGTGCCAGCAGCACTGCCGCGACAGGACACTATAATTCACCCCTCCACTTT.

This clone has just one count. This chain uses TRBV29-1 with TRBJ1-2; 7 bases are shared with TRBD1. The CDR3 runs to 16 residues. V gave up 4 bases and J gave up 7 bases; unmatched junction bases: 18. CDR1 and CDR2 from the germline V gene are SQVTM and ANQGSEA. The DNA of the CDR3 is TGCAGCGTTGCCTTCCTACGTCAATCCCCAGGGGGTGGCTACACCTTC. Encoded protein: CSVAFLRQSPGGGYTF.

The V and J genes are TRBV6-6 and TRBJ1-6; perhaps TRBD1 as D (6 bases). The CDR3 has 15 residues. With 7 bases removed from V and 4 bases from J, the gap between germline ends came to 14 bases. CDR1 and CDR2 (germline): MNHNY, SVGAGI (reference sequence). In nucleotides, the CDR3 is TGTGCCAGCAATCAGATCGGACAGTATAATTCACCCCTCCACTTT. It is translated as CASNQIGQYNSPLHF.

The chain has TRBV15 and TRBJ2-3, with 10 bases aligning to TRBD2. The germline CDR1 and CDR2 sequences are LNHNV and YYDKDF (reference sequence). With 0 bases clipped from V and 5 bases from J, the junction kept 2 bases outside the gene matches. The CDR3 totals 15 residues. CDR3 region: CATSRDRLAGDTQYF. The DNA of the CDR3 is TGTGCCACCAGCAGAGATCGACTAGCGGGAGATACGCAGTATTTT.

This clone has only one observation. This rearrangement joins TRBV21-1 to TRBJ1-5. TRBV21-1 is a pseudogene segment. There are 15 residues in the CDR3. The CDR3 loop is CASSKMGGGNQPQHF. The CDR3 DNA reads as TGTGCCAGCAGCAAAATGGGGGGTGGCAATCAGCCCCAGCATTTT.

A few counts support this clone. This rearrangement joins TRBV19 to TRBJ1-5, with 7 bases identical to TRBD1. The CDR3 extends over 14 amino acids. From germline, CDR1 is LNHDA and CDR2 SQIVND (reference sequence). The ends lost 3 bases at V and 2 bases at J; junction bases unmatched: 1. CDR3 loop: CASSIGTGNQPQHF. The CDR3 DNA is TGTGCCAGTAGTATCGGGACAGGCAATCAGCCCCAGCATTTT.

The CDR3 nucleotides read TGTGCCAGCAGCTTGGGTAGCGGGGGAGCACAAGAGACCCAGTACTTC. Its translation is CASSLGSGGAQETQYF. The chain joins TRBV5-4 to TRBJ2-5, with 9 bases fitting TRBD2. The germline CDR1 and CDR2 sequences are SGHNT and YYREEE (reference sequence). The CDR3 runs 16 residues. After removal of 0 bases from V and 2 bases from J, the junction contained 5 bases not matched to a gene.

The genes are TRBV4-2 and TRBJ2-5; 13 nucleotides match TRBD2. The CDR3 runs to 15 residues. The germline CDR1 and CDR2 sequences are LGHNA and YNFKEQ. The junction had 6 bases not matched to a gene; V was cut back by 6 bases and J by 5 bases. The CDR3, as DNA: TGTGCCAGCAGACCGACTAGCGGGGGGAGCGAGACCCAGTACTTC. Translating it yields CASRPTSGGSETQYF.

The chain joins TRBV5-1 to TRBJ1-1; the match to TRBD1 covers 8 bases. The CDR3 spans 15 residues. The junction had 4 bases not matched to a gene; V was cut back by 2 bases and J by 1 base. The germline V gene encodes CDR1 SGHRS and CDR2 YFSETQ. For the CDR3, the DNA is TGCGCCAGCAGCTTACCCGGGACAGGGAACACTGAAGCTTTCTTT. It translates to CASSLPGTGNTEAFF.

The chain has TRBV5-6 and TRBJ1-1; D gene uncertain. Germline V gene data show CDR1 as SGHDT and CDR2 as YYEEEE. CDR3 size: 12 residues. Trimming removed 0 bases at V and 10 bases at J, with 10 bases between. CDR3 nucleotides: TGTGCCAGCAGCTTGGATCCGGGGAGAGCTTTCTTT. It is translated as CASSLDPGRAFF.

The table lists this clone with a few counts. This chain joins TRBV15 and TRBJ2-1, with 15 positions matching TRBD2. Germline V gene lookup returns CDR1 LNHNV and CDR2 YYDKDF (reference sequence). The CDR3 totals 20 residues. Trimming removed 3 bases from V and 0 bases from J; junction bases left unmatched: 9. The CDR3 bases are TGTGCCACCAGCAGGGAACCGGGACTAGCGGGGGGCCCCTCCTACAATGAGCAGTTCTTC. Protein product: CATSREPGLAGGPSYNEQFF.

The rearrangement joins TRBV5-4 to TRBJ2-3, with TRBD1 as a possible D gene (6 bases). Germline assignment: CDR1 SGHNT and CDR2 YYREEE (reference sequence). V was clipped by 4 bases and J by 2 bases, with 17 bases between them. The CDR3 spans 16 residues. The CDR3 is CASSTGTRGHTDTQYF. For the CDR3, the DNA is TGTGCCAGCAGCACAGGGACACGTGGACACACAGATACGCAGTATTTT.

A single count supports this clone. This chain links TRBV15 with TRBJ2-3; D uncertain. With 0 bases removed from V and 0 bases from J, the gap between germline ends came to 7 bases. CDR3 length: 15 residues. Germline V gene sequence: CDR1 LNHNV, CDR2 YYDKDF (reference sequence). The CDR3 is CATSREEASTDTQYF. The CDR3 DNA reads TGTGCCACCAGCAGAGAAGAAGCTAGCACAGATACGCAGTATTTT.

This rearrangement joins TRBV30 to TRBJ1-3, with D perhaps TRBD1 (6 bases). The CDR3 is 11 amino acids. V lost 7 bases and J lost 6, with 10 bases in between. Germline lookup yields CDR1 GTSNPN and CDR2 SVGIG (reference sequence). CDR3 residues: CAYRVENTIYF. As DNA, the CDR3 is TGTGCCTACAGGGTTGAAAACACCATATATTTT.

The V and J genes are TRBV18 and TRBJ2-3, with a weak D call TRBD1 (5 bases). Germline V lookup: CDR1 KGHSH, CDR2 LQKENI. Between the trimmed V and J ends, which lost 3 bases and 8 bases, there was a span of 9 bases. CDR3 length equals 12 residues. CDR3: CASSPSQGTQYF. CDR3 DNA: TGTGCCAGCTCACCGAGTCAGGGTACGCAGTATTTT.